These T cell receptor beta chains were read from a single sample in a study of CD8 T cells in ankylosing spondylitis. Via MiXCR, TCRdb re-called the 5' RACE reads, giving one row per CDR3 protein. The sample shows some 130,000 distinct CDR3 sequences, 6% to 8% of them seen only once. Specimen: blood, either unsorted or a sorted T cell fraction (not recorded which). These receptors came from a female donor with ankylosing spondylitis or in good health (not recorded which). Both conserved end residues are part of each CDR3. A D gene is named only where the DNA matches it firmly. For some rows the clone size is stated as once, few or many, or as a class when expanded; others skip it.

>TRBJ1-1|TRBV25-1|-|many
CASSDTGGSLEAFF
TGTGCCAGCAGTGATACCGGGGGAAGCCTTGAAGCTTTCTTT
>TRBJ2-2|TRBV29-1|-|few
CSVGQPNTGELFF
TGCAGCGTTGGACAGCCGAACACCGGGGAGCTGTTTTTT
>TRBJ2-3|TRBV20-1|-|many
CSASMAGTDTQYF
TGCAGTGCTAGTATGGCGGGCACAGATACGCAGTATTTT
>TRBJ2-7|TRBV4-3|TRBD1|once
CASSQDLNRGRYEQYF
TGCGCCAGCAGCCAAGATTTGAACAGGGGGCGCTACGAGCAGTACTTC
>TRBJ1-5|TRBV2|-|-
CASSDAEPQHF
TGTGCCAGCAGTGATGCCGAGCCCCAGCATTTT
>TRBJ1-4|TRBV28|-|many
CASSLWGGGDEKLFF
TGTGCCAGCAGTTTATGGGGAGGCGGGGATGAAAAACTGTTTTTT
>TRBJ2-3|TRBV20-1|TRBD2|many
CSARAGGPKTDTQYF
TGCAGTGCTCGGGCGGGGGGGCCCAAAACAGATACGCAGTATTTT
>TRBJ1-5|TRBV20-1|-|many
CSARGAGNQPQHF
TGCAGTGCTAGAGGGGCAGGGAATCAGCCCCAGCATTTT
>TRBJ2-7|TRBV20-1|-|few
CSAMRPTRAYEQYF
TGCAGTGCTATGCGGCCTACCAGAGCCTACGAGCAGTACTTC
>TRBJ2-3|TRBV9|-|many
CASNRDRPRDTQYF
TGTGCCAGTAACCGGGACCGCCCGCGGGATACGCAGTATTTT
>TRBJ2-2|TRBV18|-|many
CASSPARGTGELFF
TGTGCCAGCTCACCGGCCCGGGGAACCGGGGAGCTGTTTTTT
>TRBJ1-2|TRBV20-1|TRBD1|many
CSAPGQVNYGYTF
TGCAGTGCGCCGGGACAGGTGAACTATGGCTACACCTTC
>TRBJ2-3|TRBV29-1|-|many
CSGSTGIVDTQYF
TGCAGCGGCTCCACAGGGATCGTAGATACGCAGTATTTT
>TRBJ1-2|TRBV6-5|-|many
CASSYSKGPRSQSGYTF
TGTGCCAGCAGTTACTCGAAAGGTCCACGGTCCCAATCTGGCTACACCTTC
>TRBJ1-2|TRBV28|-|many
CASSYHRGAGYTF
TGTGCCAGCAGTTATCACCGGGGAGCTGGCTACACCTTC
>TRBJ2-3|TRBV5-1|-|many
CASSFTPASTDTQYF
TGCGCCAGCAGCTTCACGCCTGCATCCACAGATACGCAGTATTTT
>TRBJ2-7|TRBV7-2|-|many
CASSPSPSYEQYF
TGTGCCAGCAGCCCTTCCCCCTCCTACGAGCAGTACTTC
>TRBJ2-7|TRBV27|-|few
CASSPERRISYEQYF
TGTGCCAGCAGTCCCGAGAGGAGGATATCCTACGAGCAGTACTTC
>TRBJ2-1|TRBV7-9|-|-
CASSLGGLKYNEQFF
TGTGCCAGCAGCTTAGGCGGACTAAAATACAATGAGCAGTTCTTC
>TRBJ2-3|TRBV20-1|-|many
CSARDTFSGRDTQYF
TGCAGTGCTAGAGATACTTTTTCTGGTCGGGATACGCAGTATTTT
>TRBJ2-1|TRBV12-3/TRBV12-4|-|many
CASSFRQGNRDNEQFF
TGTGCCAGCAGTTTTCGTCAGGGGAATAGAGACAATGAGCAGTTCTTC
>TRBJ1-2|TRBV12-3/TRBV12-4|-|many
CASLGAGYGYTF
TGTGCCAGCTTGGGGGCAGGCTATGGCTACACCTTC
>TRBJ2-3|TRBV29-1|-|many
CSVSRQVTDTQYF
TGCAGCGTGAGTCGACAGGTCACAGATACGCAGTATTTT
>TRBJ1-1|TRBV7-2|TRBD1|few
CASSLGRGATEAFF
TGTGCCAGCAGCTTGGGCAGGGGGGCCACTGAAGCTTTCTTT
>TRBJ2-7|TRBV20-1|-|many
CSATRVYEQYF
TGCAGTGCAACCAGGGTGTACGAGCAGTACTTC
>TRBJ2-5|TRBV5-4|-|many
CASSLVQGEAETQYF
TGTGCCAGCAGCTTGGTACAGGGTGAGGCAGAGACCCAGTACTTC
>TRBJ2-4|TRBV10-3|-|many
CAISESTDSDQYF
TGTGCCATCAGTGAGTCGACAGACTCTGATCAGTACTTC
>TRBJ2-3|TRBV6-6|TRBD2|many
CAPGGDTQYF
TGTGCCCCGGGGGGGGATACGCAGTATTTT
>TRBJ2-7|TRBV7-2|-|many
CASSSTGQSRYEQYF
TGTGCCAGCAGCTCCACCGGACAGAGTCGCTACGAGCAGTACTTC
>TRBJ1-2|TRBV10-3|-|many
CAISSGLGGYGYTF
TGTGCCATCAGCTCGGGACTGGGGGGCTATGGCTACACCTTC
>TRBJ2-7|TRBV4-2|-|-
CASSPGSSIREQYF
TGTGCCAGCAGCCCGGGTTCCTCGATCCGCGAGCAGTACTTC